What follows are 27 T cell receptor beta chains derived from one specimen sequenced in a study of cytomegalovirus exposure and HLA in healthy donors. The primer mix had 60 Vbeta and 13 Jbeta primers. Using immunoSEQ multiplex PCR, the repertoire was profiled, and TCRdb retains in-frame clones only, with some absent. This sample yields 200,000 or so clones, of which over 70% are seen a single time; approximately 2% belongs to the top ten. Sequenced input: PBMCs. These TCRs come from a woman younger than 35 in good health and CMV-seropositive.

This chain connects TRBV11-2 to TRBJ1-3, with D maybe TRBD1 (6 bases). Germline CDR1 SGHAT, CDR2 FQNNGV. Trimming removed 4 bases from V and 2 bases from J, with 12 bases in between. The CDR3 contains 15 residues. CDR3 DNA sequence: TGTGCCAGCAGCTCGATCAGGGGCCCTGGAAACACCATATATTTT. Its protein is CASSSIRGPGNTIYF.

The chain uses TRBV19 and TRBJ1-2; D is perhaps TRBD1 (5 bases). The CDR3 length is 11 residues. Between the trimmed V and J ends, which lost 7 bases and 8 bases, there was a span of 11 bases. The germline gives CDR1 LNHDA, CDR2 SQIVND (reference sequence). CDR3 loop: CASTSGSGYTF. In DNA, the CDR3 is TGTGCCAGTACCTCAGGGTCCGGCTACACCTTC.

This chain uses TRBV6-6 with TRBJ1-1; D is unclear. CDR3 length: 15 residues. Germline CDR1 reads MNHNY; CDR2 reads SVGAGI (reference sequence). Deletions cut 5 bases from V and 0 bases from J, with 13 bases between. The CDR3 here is CASSPVGLMNTEAFF. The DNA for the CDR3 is TGTGCCAGCAGTCCCGTTGGCCTCATGAACACTGAAGCTTTCTTT.

CDR3 nucleotides: TGCGCCAGCAGCCTGGAAGGGGGGAACACTGAAGCTTTCTTT. It specifies CASSLEGGNTEAFF. This chain joins TRBV4-1 and TRBJ1-1; D may be TRBD1 (6 bases). V lost 4 bases and J lost 1, with 10 bases in between. From germline, CDR1 is MGHRA and CDR2 YSYEKL. The CDR3 consists of 14 residues.

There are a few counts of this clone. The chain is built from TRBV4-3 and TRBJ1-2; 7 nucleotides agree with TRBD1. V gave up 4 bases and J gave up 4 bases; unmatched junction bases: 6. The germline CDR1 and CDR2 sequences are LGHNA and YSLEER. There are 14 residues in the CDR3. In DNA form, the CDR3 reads TGCGCCAGCAGCCGGGACAGTGGATTCTATGGCTACACCTTC. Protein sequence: CASSRDSGFYGYTF.

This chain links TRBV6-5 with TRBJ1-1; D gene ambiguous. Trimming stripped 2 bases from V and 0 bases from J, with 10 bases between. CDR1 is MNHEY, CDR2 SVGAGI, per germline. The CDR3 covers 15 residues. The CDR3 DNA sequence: TGTGCCAGCAGTTACAAGCGGCCAATGAACACTGAAGCTTTCTTT. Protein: CASSYKRPMNTEAFF.

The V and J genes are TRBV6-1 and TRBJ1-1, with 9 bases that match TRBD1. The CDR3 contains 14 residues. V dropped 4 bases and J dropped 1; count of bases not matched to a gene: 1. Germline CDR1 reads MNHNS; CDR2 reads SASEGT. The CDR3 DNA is TGTGCCAGCAGTGGGGACAGGGCGAACACTGAAGCTTTCTTT. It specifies CASSGDRANTEAFF.

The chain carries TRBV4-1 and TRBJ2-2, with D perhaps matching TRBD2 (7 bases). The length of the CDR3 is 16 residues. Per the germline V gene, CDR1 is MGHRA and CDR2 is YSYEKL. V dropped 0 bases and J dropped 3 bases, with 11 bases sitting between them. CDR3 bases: TGCGCCAGCAGCCAAGAACCGGGGGGCTACACCGGGGAGCTGTTTTTT. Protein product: CASSQEPGGYTGELFF.

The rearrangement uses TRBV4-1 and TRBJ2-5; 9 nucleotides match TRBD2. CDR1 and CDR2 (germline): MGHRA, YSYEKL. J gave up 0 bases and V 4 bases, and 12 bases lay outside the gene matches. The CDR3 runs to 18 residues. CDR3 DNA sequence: TGCGCCAGCAGCCCCCGTGGGCTAGCGGGGACAAACCAAGAGACCCAGTACTTC. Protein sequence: CASSPRGLAGTNQETQYF.

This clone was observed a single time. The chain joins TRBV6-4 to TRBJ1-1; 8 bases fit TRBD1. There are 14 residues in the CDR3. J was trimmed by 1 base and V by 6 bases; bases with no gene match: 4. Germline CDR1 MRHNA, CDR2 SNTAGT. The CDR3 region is CASRSGTGNTEAFF. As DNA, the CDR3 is TGTGCCAGCAGATCCGGGACAGGGAACACTGAAGCTTTCTTT.

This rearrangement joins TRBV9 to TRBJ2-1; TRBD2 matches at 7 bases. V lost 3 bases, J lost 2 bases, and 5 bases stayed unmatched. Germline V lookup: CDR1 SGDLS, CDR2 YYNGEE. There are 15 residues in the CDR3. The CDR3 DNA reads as TGTGCCAGCAGCGGATATGCGGGGGCCTACAATGAGCAGTTCTTC. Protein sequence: CASSGYAGAYNEQFF. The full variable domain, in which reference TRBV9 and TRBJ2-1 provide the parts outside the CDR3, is DSGVTQTPKHLITATGQRVTLRCSPRSGDLSVYWYQQSLDQGLQFLIQYYNGEERAKGNILERFSAQQFPDLHSELNLSSLELGDSALYFCASSGYAGAYNEQFFGPGTRLTVL.

The CDR3 here is CASSLGPGSDGELFF. CDR3 coding DNA: TGCGCCAGCAGCTTGGGCCCCGGGTCGGACGGGGAGCTGTTTTTT. The chain uses TRBV5-1 and TRBJ2-2; D not certain. The CDR3 length is 15 residues. The V gene's germline CDR1 is SGHRS and CDR2 YFSETQ. V lost 0 bases, J lost 7 bases, and 13 bases lay in between.

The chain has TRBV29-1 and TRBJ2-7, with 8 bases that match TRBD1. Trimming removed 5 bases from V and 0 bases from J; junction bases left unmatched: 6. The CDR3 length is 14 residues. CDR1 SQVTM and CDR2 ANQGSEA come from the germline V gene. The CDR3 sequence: CSVRTGGSSYEQYF. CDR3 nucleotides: TGCAGCGTTCGAACAGGGGGGAGCTCCTACGAGCAGTACTTC.

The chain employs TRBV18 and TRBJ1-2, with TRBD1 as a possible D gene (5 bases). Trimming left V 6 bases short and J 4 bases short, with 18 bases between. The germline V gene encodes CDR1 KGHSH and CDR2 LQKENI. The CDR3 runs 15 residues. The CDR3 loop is CASSLDGGTAYGYTF. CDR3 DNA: TGTGCCAGCTCGCTAGACGGGGGGACCGCCTATGGCTACACCTTC.

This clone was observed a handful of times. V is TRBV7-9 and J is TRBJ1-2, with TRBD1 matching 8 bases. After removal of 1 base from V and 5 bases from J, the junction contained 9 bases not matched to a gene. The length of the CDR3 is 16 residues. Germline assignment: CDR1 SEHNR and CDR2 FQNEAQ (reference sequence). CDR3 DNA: TGTGCCAGCAGCTTAGGGACCGGGACAGGCCTTTATGGCTACACCTTC. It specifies CASSLGTGTGLYGYTF.

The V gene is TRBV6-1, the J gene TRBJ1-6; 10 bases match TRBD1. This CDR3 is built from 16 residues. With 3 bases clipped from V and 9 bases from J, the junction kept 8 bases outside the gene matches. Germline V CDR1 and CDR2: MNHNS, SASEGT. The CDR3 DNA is TGTGCCAGCAGTGAGGACCGGGACAGGGGACTTTCACCCCTCCACTTT. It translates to CASSEDRDRGLSPLHF.

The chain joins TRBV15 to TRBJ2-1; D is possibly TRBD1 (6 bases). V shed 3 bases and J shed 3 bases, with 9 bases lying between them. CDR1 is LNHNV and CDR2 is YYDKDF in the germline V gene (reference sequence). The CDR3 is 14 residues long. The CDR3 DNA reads TGTGCCACCAGCAGGACAGGCTTCTACAATGAGCAGTTCTTC. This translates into CATSRTGFYNEQFF.

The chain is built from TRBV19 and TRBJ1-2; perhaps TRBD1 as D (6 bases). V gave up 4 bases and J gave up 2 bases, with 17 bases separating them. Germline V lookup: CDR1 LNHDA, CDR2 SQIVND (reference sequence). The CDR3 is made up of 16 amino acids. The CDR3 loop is CASSTHLTQGNYGYTF. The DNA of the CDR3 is TGTGCCAGTAGTACCCACTTGACCCAGGGGAACTATGGCTACACCTTC.

CDR3 DNA: TGTGCCAGCAGCTTAACGGGAGGACGTCCCTCTGGGGCCAACGTCCTGACTTTC. It translates to CASSLTGGRPSGANVLTF. This chain uses TRBV7-3 with TRBJ2-6, with TRBD2 as a possible D gene (6 bases). Germline V gene sequence: CDR1 SGHTA, CDR2 FQGTGA. The CDR3 totals 18 residues. Trimming removed 0 bases from V and 0 bases from J, with 12 bases in between.

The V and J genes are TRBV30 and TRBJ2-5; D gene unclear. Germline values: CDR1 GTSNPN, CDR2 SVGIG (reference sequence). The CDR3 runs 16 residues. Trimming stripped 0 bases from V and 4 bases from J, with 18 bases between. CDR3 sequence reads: CAWSVRIGGRRETQYF. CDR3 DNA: TGTGCCTGGAGTGTACGAATTGGCGGCAGAAGAGAGACCCAGTACTTC.

The CDR3 region is CASSLARNEQFF. CDR3 DNA: TGTGCCAGCAGCTTGGCGCGGAATGAGCAGTTCTTC. V and J are TRBV5-6 and TRBJ2-1; D gene unclear. Germline CDR1 and CDR2: SGHDT and YYEEEE. Trimming left V 0 bases short and J 7 bases short, with 5 bases between. The CDR3 has 12 amino acids.

The CDR3 here is CASSINSGTGVYNEQFF. CDR3 in DNA: TGTGCCAGTAGTATAAATAGCGGGACAGGGGTCTACAATGAGCAGTTCTTC. The chain has TRBV19 and TRBJ2-1; 10 bases line up with TRBD1. With 2 bases clipped from V and 3 bases from J, the junction kept 7 bases outside the gene matches. Looked up from germline, CDR1 is LNHDA and CDR2 is SQIVND (reference sequence). This CDR3 contains 17 residues.

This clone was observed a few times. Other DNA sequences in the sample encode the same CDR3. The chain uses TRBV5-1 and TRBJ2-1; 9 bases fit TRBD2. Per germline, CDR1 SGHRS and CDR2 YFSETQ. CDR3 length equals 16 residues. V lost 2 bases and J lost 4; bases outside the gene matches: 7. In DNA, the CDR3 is TGCGCCAGCAGCTTAGGTCTAGCGGGGTTTTACAATGAGCAGTTCTTC. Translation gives CASSLGLAGFYNEQFF. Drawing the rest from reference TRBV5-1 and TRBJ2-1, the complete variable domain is KAGVTQTPRYLIKTRGQQVTLSCSPISGHRSVSWYQQTPGQGLQFLFEYFSETQRNKGNFPGRFSGRQFSNSRSEMNVSTLELGDSALYLCASSLGLAGFYNEQFFGPGTRLTVL.

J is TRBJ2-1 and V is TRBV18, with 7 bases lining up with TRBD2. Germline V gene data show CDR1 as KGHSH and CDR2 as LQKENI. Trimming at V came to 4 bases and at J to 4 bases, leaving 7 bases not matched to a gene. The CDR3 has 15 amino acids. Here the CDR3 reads CASSLREGYYNEQFF. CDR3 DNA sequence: TGTGCCAGCTCACTTAGGGAGGGTTATTACAATGAGCAGTTCTTC.

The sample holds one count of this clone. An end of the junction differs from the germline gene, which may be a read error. The CDR3 is CASREAGRIRETQYF. DNA of the CDR3: TGTGCCAGCAGGGAAGCCGGGAGGATACGTGAGACCCAGTACTTC. The chain links TRBV2 to TRBJ2-5, with 7 bases identical to TRBD2. This CDR3 has 15 residues. Germline lookup yields CDR1 SNHLY and CDR2 FYNNEI.

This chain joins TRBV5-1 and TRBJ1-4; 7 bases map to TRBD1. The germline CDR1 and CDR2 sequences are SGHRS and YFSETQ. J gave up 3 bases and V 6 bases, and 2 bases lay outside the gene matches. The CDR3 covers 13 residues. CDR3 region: CASKGTANEKLFF. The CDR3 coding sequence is TGCGCCAGCAAGGGGACAGCTAATGAAAAACTGTTTTTT.

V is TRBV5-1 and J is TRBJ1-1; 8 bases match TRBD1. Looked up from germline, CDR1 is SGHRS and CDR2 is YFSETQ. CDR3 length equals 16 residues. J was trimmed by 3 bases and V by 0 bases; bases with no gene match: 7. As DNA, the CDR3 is TGCGCCAGCAGCTTGGGGGCAGGGGGCGTGGACACTGAAGCTTTCTTT. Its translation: CASSLGAGGVDTEAFF. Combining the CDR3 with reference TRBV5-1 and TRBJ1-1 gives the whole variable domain KAGVTQTPRYLIKTRGQQVTLSCSPISGHRSVSWYQQTPGQGLQFLFEYFSETQRNKGNFPGRFSGRQFSNSRSEMNVSTLELGDSALYLCASSLGAGGVDTEAFFGQGTRLTVV.